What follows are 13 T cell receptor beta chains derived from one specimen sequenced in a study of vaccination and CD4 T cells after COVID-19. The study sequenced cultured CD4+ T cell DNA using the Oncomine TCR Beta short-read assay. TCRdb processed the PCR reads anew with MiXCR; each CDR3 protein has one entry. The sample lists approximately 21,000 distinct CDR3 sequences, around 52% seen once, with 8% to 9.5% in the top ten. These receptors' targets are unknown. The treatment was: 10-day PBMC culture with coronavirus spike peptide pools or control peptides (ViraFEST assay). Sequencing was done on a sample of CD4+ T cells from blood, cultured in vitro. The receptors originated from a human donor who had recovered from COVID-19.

Here the CDR3 DNA reads TGTGCCAGCAGTTACTCGATTGTAGGGCGGGGACGCTACGAGCAGTACTTC. Protein product: CASSYSIVGRGRYEQYF. The V call is TRBV6-2 or TRBV6-3, the J call TRBJ2-7; possibly TRBD2 for D (6 bases). The CDR3 extends over 17 amino acids. Trimming cost V 0 bases and J 3 bases, with 18 bases left between them. Per germline, CDR1 MNHEY and CDR2 SVGEGT.

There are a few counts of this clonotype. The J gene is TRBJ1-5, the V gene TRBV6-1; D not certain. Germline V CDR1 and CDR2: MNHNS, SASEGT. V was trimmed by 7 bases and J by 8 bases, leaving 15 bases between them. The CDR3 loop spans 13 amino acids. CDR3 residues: CASTTSWWEPQHF. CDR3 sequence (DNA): TGTGCCAGCACCACATCCTGGTGGGAGCCCCAGCATTTT.

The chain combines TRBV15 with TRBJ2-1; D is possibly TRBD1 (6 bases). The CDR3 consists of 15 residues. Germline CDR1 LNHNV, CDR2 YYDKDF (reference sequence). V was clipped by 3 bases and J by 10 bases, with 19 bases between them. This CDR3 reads CATSRDGRTRGEQFF. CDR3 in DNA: TGTGCCACCAGCAGGGACGGACGGACGAGGGGGGAGCAGTTCTTC.

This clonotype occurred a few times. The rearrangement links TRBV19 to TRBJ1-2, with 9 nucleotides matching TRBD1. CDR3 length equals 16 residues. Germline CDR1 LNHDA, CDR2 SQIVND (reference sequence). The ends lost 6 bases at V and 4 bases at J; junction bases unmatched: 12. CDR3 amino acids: CASSSPSGQGFYGYTF. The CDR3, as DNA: TGTGCCAGTAGCAGTCCATCGGGACAGGGTTTCTATGGCTACACCTTC.

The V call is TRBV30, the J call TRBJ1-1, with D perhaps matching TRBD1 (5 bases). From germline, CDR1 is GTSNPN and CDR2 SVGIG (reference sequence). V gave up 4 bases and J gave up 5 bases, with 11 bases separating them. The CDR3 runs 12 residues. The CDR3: CAWTGWNTEAFF. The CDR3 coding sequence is TGTGCCTGGACAGGGTGGAATACTGAAGCTTTCTTT.

CDR3 DNA sequence: TGTGCCAGCAGCTTGTTTACCGGGCAAACTAACTATGGCTACACCTTC. This translates into CASSLFTGQTNYGYTF. The V gene is TRBV5-6, the J gene TRBJ1-2; D uncertain. Deletions cut 1 base from V and 0 bases from J, with 13 bases between. Per germline, CDR1 SGHDT and CDR2 YYEEEE. The CDR3 spans 16 residues. Combining the CDR3 with reference TRBV5-6 and TRBJ1-2 gives the whole variable domain DAGVTQSPTHLIKTRGQQVTLRCSPKSGHDTVSWYQQALGQGPQFIFQYYEEEERQRGNFPDRFSGHQFPNYSSELNVNALLLGDSALYLCASSLFTGQTNYGYTFGSGTRLTVV.

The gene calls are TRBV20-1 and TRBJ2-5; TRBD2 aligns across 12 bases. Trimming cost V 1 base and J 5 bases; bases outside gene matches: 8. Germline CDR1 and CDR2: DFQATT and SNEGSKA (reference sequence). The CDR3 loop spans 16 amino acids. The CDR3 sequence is CSARVASGGAGETQYF. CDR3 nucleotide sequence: TGCAGTGCTAGAGTGGCTAGCGGGGGGGCCGGGGAGACCCAGTACTTC.

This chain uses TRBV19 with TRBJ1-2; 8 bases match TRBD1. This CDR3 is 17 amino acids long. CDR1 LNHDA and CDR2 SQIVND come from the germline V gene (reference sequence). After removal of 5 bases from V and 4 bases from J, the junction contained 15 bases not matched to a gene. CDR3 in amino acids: CASSSRDRLSLSYGYTF. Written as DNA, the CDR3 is TGTGCCAGTAGTTCCCGGGACAGGCTCTCCCTATCCTATGGCTACACCTTC.

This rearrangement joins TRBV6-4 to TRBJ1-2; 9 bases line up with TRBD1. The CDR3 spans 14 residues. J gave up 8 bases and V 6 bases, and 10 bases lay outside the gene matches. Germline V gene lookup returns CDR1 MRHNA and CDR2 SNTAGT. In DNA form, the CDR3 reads TGTGCCAGCAGGGCCGACAGGGGGGTTGAGGGCTACACCTTC. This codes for CASRADRGVEGYTF.

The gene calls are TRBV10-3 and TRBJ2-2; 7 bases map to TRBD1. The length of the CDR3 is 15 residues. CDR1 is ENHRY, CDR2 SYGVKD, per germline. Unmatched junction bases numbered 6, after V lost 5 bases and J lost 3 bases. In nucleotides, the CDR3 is TGTGCCATCAGTTTTGACAGGGCGGACACCGGGGAGCTGTTTTTT. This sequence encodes CAISFDRADTGELFF.

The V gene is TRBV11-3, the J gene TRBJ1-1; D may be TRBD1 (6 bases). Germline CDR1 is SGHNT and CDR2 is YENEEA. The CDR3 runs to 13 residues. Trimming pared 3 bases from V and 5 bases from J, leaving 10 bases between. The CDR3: CASSFTGITEAFF. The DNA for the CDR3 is TGTGCCAGCAGCTTTACAGGGATAACTGAAGCTTTCTTT.

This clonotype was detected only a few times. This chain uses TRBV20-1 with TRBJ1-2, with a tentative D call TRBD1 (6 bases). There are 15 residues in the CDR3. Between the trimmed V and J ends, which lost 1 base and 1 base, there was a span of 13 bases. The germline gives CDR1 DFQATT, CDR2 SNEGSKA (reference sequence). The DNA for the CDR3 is TGCAGTGCTAGAGCAGGGGACATATTTAACTATGGCTACACCTTC. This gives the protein CSARAGDIFNYGYTF.

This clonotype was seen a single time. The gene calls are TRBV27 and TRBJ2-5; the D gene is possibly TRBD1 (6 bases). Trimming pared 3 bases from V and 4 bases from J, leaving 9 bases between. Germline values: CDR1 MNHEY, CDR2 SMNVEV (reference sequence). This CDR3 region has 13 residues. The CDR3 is CASSFQGRETQYF. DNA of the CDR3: TGTGCCAGCAGTTTCCAGGGGCGAGAGACCCAGTACTTC.